The rows below give T cell receptor beta chains drawn from one sample of a study of shared clonotypes between healthy human individuals. Using immunoSEQ multiplex PCR, the repertoire was profiled, and TCRdb retains in-frame clones only, with some absent. The sample comprises some 2.3 million clones, about 92% of which are singletons, and 0.35% to 0.45% rests with the top ten. The sample taken for sequencing was naive CD4+ T cells from PBMCs. Receptor source: a man between 18 and 29 years old in good health. Some clones in this sample may be carry-over from other donors' samples. Both conserved end residues are part of each CDR3. The order of the fields is D gene, J gene, clone size, V gene, CDR3 protein, CDR3 DNA. The D gene is left open where the match is weak. Some rows have no size entry. The others give once, few or many, or a class for an expanded clone.

D: -
J: TRBJ2-3
size: few
V: TRBV28
CDR3: CASSLGTDTQYF
DNA: TGTGCCAGCAGTTTAGGGACAGATACGCAGTATTTT

D: TRBD1
J: TRBJ2-2
size: -
V: TRBV11-2
CDR3: CASSSRTGGRTGELFF
DNA: TGTGCCAGCAGCAGCCGGACAGGGGGACGCACCGGGGAGCTGTTTTTT

D: -
J: TRBJ2-3
size: -
V: TRBV5-1
CDR3: CASRRGAMTDTQYF
DNA: TGCGCCAGCCGGAGGGGGGCTATGACAGATACGCAGTATTTT

D: -
J: TRBJ2-4
size: -
V: TRBV11-3
CDR3: CASSLMGGPAKNIQYF
DNA: TGTGCCAGCAGCCTTATGGGGGGACCTGCCAAAAACATTCAGTACTTC

D: TRBD1
J: TRBJ2-1
size: -
V: TRBV29-1
CDR3: CSVVSGQGKGQFF
DNA: TGCAGCGTTGTTTCGGGACAGGGGAAGGGGCAGTTCTTC

D: TRBD2
J: TRBJ2-5
size: -
V: TRBV2
CDR3: CASTRGLAGVQETQYF
DNA: TGTGCCAGCACCCGGGGACTAGCGGGAGTCCAAGAGACCCAGTACTTC

D: -
J: TRBJ2-1
size: -
V: TRBV7-8
CDR3: CASSLATQGGEQFF
DNA: TGTGCCAGCAGCTTAGCGACCCAGGGTGGTGAGCAGTTCTTC

D: -
J: TRBJ1-1
size: -
V: TRBV5-4
CDR3: CASSLAIGDTEAFF
DNA: TGTGCCAGCAGCTTAGCAATCGGGGACACTGAAGCTTTCTTT

D: -
J: TRBJ2-2
size: -
V: TRBV7-9
CDR3: CASTQNPLAVTGELFF
DNA: TGTGCCAGCACCCAAAATCCCCTAGCCGTCACCGGGGAGCTGTTTTTT

D: -
J: TRBJ2-7
size: -
V: TRBV19
CDR3: CASSDSQYEQYF
DNA: TGTGCCAGTAGTGATTCCCAGTACGAGCAGTACTTC

D: -
J: TRBJ2-7
size: -
V: TRBV27
CDR3: CASSLPTPPGLLDYEQYF
DNA: TGTGCCAGCAGTTTACCCACCCCGCCAGGCCTTTTGGACTACGAGCAGTACTTC

D: TRBD2
J: TRBJ2-1
size: -
V: TRBV7-3
CDR3: CASSAGGRGDEQFF
DNA: TGTGCCAGCAGCGCGGGAGGCCGAGGGGATGAGCAGTTCTTC

D: -
J: TRBJ1-2
size: -
V: TRBV6-5
CDR3: CASKFFTGTNYGYTF
DNA: TGTGCCAGCAAATTCTTTACAGGGACCAACTATGGCTACACCTTC

D: -
J: TRBJ2-7
size: -
V: TRBV6-1
CDR3: CASSERGISYEQYF
DNA: TGTGCCAGCAGTGAGAGGGGAATCTCCTACGAGCAGTACTTC

D: -
J: TRBJ1-2
size: -
V: TRBV27
CDR3: CASSALGYGYTF
DNA: TGTGCCAGCAGTGCCCTCGGCTATGGCTACACCTTC

D: -
J: TRBJ1-1
size: once
V: TRBV6-5
CDR3: CASSYMGGSTEAFF
DNA: TGTGCCAGCAGTTATATGGGGGGATCCACTGAAGCTTTCTTT

D: -
J: TRBJ2-7
size: -
V: TRBV5-1
CDR3: CASSWTGTQAYEQYF
DNA: TGCGCCAGCAGCTGGACCGGGACACAAGCCTACGAGCAGTACTTC

D: -
J: TRBJ2-1
size: -
V: TRBV11-3
CDR3: CASSLGGPEPKEQFF
DNA: TGTGCCAGCAGCTTAGGGGGGCCCGAGCCCAAGGAGCAGTTCTTC